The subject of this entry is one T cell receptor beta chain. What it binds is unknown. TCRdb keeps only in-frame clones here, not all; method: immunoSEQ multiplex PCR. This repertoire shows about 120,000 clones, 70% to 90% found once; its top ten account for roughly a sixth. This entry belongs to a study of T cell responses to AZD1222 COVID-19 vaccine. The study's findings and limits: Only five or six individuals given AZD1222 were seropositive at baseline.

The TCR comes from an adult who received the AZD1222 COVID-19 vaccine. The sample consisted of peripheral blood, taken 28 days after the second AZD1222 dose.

The CDR3 region has the DNA TGTGCCAGCAGCCAAGGGAACAGGGCTAGAGCTTTCTTT. Translated, it gives CASSQGNRARAFF. The rearrangement uses TRBV14 and TRBJ1-1, with D perhaps matching TRBD1 (6 bases). Trimming pared 1 base from V and 10 bases from J, leaving 13 bases between. The CDR3 spans 13 residues. The germline gives CDR1 SGHDN, CDR2 FVKESK. Looking up the rest from reference TRBV14 and TRBJ1-1 gives the full variable domain: EAGVTQFPSHSVIEKGQTVTLRCDPISGHDNLYWYRRVMGKEIKFLLHFVKESKQDESGMPNNRFLAERTGGTYSTLKVQPAELEDSGVYFCASSQGNRARAFFGQGTRLTVV.